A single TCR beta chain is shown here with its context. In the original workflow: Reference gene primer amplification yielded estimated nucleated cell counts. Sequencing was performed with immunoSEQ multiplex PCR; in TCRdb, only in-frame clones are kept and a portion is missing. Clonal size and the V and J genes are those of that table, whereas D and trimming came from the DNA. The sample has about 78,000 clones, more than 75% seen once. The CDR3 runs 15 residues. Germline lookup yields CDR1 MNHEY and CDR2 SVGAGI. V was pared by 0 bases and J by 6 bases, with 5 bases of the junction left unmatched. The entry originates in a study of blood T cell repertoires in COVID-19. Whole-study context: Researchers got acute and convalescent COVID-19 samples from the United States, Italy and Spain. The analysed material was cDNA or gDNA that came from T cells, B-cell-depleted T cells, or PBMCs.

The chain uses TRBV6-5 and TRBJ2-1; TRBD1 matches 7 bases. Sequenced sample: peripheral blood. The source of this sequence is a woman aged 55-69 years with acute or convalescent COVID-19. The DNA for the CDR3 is TGTGCCAGCAGTTACTCGCAGGCAGGGGGCAATGAGCAGTTCTTC. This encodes CASSYSQAGGNEQFF.